The 15 T cell receptor beta chains below come from one sample, sequenced in a study of vaccination effects on CD4 cells after COVID-19. TCRdb's copy holds only in-frame clones and misses some; the assay was immunoSEQ multiplex PCR. The sample consists of tens of thousands of clones, 70% to 85% of them appearing once. At the end of less than 12 days of culture, CD4+ T cells were isolated. Participants got two doses of BNT162b2 or mRNA-1273 vaccine. Antigens for these TCRs are unknown. This specimen consisted of CD4+ T cells from PBMCs cultured without peptide, obtained after COVID-19 vaccination. These receptors originate from a human donor who received a COVID-19 vaccine.

V usage is TRBV7-9 and J usage is TRBJ1-6; D call uncertain. The germline CDR1 and CDR2 sequences are SEHNR and FQNEAQ (reference sequence). Between the trimmed V and J ends, which lost 4 bases and 10 bases, there was a span of 11 bases. The CDR3 has 13 residues. The CDR3 bases are TGTGCCAGCAGCTCCTTGGACTTCTCACCCCTCCACTTT. Translating gives CASSSLDFSPLHF.

This chain joins TRBV2 and TRBJ2-6; D unresolved. V was shortened by 6 bases and J by 4 bases, with 13 bases between the two germline ends. The CDR3 spans 15 residues. Germline assignment: CDR1 SNHLY and CDR2 FYNNEI. The DNA for the CDR3 is TGTGCCAGCAGGGACGGATATGCGGGGGCCAACGTCCTGACTTTC. It codes for CASRDGYAGANVLTF. The entire variable domain, with the rest obtained from reference TRBV2 and TRBJ2-6, is as follows: EPEVTQTPSHQVTQMGQEVILRCVPISNHLYFYWYRQILGQKVEFLVSFYNNEISEKSEIFDDQFSVERPDGSNFTLKIRSTKLEDSAMYFCASRDGYAGANVLTFGAGSRLTVL.

The J gene is TRBJ2-1, the V gene TRBV5-6; 9 bases are shared with TRBD2. CDR1 and CDR2 from the germline V gene are SGHDT and YYEEEE. The CDR3 is 16 amino acids. The ends lost 4 bases at V and 9 bases at J; junction bases unmatched: 14. The CDR3 protein is CASSPVGGGGAGEQFF. CDR3 bases: TGTGCCAGCAGCCCTGTCGGGGGCGGGGGGGCCGGTGAGCAGTTCTTC. Drawing the rest from reference TRBV5-6 and TRBJ2-1, the complete variable domain is DAGVTQSPTHLIKTRGQQVTLRCSPKSGHDTVSWYQQALGQGPQFIFQYYEEEERQRGNFPDRFSGHQFPNYSSELNVNALLLGDSALYLCASSPVGGGGAGEQFFGPGTRLTVL.

CDR3 residues: CASRVRVQYV. The CDR3 region has the DNA TGTGCCAGCAGGGTCCGGGTGCAGTACGTC. The V and J genes are TRBV2 and TRBJ2-7; no reliable D call. The CDR3 sequence is 10 residues long. Germline CDR1 and CDR2: SNHLY and FYNNEI. V was shortened by 6 bases and J by 9 bases, with 9 bases between the two germline ends.

The J gene is TRBJ1-6, the V gene TRBV7-2; no clear D. The CDR3 has 16 residues. Trimming took off 2 bases at V and 6 bases at J, with 14 bases between the two ends. Germline lookup yields CDR1 SGHTA and CDR2 FQGNSA. In DNA, the CDR3 is TGTGCCAGCAGCTTATTTGTGGGGTTCGGTAATTCACCCCTCCACTTT. It yields the protein CASSLFVGFGNSPLHF.

V is TRBV6-5 and J is TRBJ2-7, with 10 bases lining up with TRBD1. The CDR3 is 15 residues long. The V and J ends lost 6 bases and 5 bases, in that order; junction bases with no gene match: 10. Germline lookup yields CDR1 MNHEY and CDR2 SVGAGI. CDR3 nucleotide sequence: TGTGCCAGCAGCCCCAAGGGGACAGGGGTCCACGAGCAGTACGTC. Residues: CASSPKGTGVHEQYV.

The chain has TRBV3-1 (or the pseudogene TRBV3-2) and TRBJ1-5, with D maybe TRBD1 (5 bases). Germline V gene sequence: CDR1 LGHDT, CDR2 YNNKEL (reference sequence). V was cut by 5 bases and J by 2 bases, with 7 bases left in between. This CDR3 is 13 amino acids long. CDR3: CASSETGNQPQHF. For the CDR3, the DNA is TGTGCCAGCAGCGAGACAGGCAATCAGCCCCAGCATTTT.

V gene TRBV5-1 combines with J gene TRBJ2-4; D unresolved. Trimming cost V 0 bases and J 0 bases, with 10 bases left between them. CDR1 and CDR2 (germline): SGHRS, YFSETQ. This CDR3 is built from 16 residues. The CDR3 loop reads CASSLEPGRAKNIQYF. DNA of the CDR3: TGCGCCAGCAGCTTGGAGCCAGGTCGAGCCAAAAACATTCAGTACTTC.

The J gene is TRBJ1-6, the V gene TRBV18; 8 bases map to TRBD1. Germline CDR1 KGHSH, CDR2 LQKENI. The ends lost 4 bases at V and 7 bases at J; junction bases unmatched: 3. This CDR3 has 14 residues. The CDR3 loop is CASSLDRANSPLHF. CDR3 bases: TGTGCCAGCTCACTGGACAGGGCGAATTCACCCCTCCACTTT.

This clone is termed medium-sized. The gene calls are TRBV5-1 and TRBJ1-6, with 7 bases aligning to TRBD1. The germline CDR1 and CDR2 sequences are SGHRS and YFSETQ. The V segment lost 4 bases and the J segment 14 bases; nucleotides outside the gene matches: 12. This CDR3 has 14 amino acids. In DNA, the CDR3 is TGCGCCAGCAGCACCGGGACAGCCCCCTCTACCCTCCACTTT. Amino acid sequence: CASSTGTAPSTLHF.

The chain couples TRBV6-4 to TRBJ2-3, with unresolved D. Trimming stripped 0 bases from V and 6 bases from J, with 10 bases between. Germline V gene sequence: CDR1 MRHNA, CDR2 SNTAGT. The CDR3 is 14 residues long. The CDR3 nucleotides read TGTGCCAGCAGTGACTCCCCCCGGGCCGATACGCAGTATTTT. This translates into CASSDSPRADTQYF.

The gene calls are TRBV7-8 and TRBJ1-6; TRBD1 aligns across 11 bases. The CDR3 is 15 residues long. The J segment lost 9 bases and the V segment lost 1 base, leaving 2 bases of the junction unmatched. CDR1 is SGHVS, CDR2 FQNEAQ, per germline. The CDR3 DNA is TGTGCCAGCAGCTTAGAGGGGACAGGGGGTTCACCCCTCCACTTT. Translation gives CASSLEGTGGSPLHF. Together with reference TRBV7-8 and TRBJ1-6, the CDR3 gives the full variable domain: GAGVSQSPRYKVAKRGQDVALRCDPISGHVSLFWYQQALGQGPEFLTYFQNEAQLDKSGLPSDRFFAERPEGSVSTLKIQRTQQEDSAVYLCASSLEGTGGSPLHFGNGTRLTVT.

The V and J genes are TRBV19 and TRBJ1-3; D call uncertain. The CDR3 sequence is 17 residues long. Trimming stripped 5 bases from V and 1 base from J, with 18 bases between. Per the germline V gene, CDR1 is LNHDA and CDR2 is SQIVND (reference sequence). In DNA form, the CDR3 reads TGTGCCAGTAGTTCCGACGCGGTCTCTCCTTCTGGAAACACCATATATTTT. Translating it yields CASSSDAVSPSGNTIYF.

This rearrangement joins TRBV7-2 to TRBJ1-4; the D gene is possibly TRBD1 (5 bases). The ends were cut back, 3 bases at V and 8 bases at J, with 13 bases in the middle. This CDR3 spans 14 amino acids. The germline gives CDR1 SGHTA, CDR2 FQGNSA. In nucleotides, the CDR3 is TGTGCCAGCAGCTTGGTTACCGGGGGGGAAAAACTGTTTTTT. This gives the protein CASSLVTGGEKLFF.

This chain uses TRBV5-4 with TRBJ2-5; 7 bases are shared with TRBD2. This CDR3 region has 15 residues. V shed 5 bases and J 1 base; nucleotides not matched to a gene: 8. Germline V gene lookup returns CDR1 SGHNT and CDR2 YYREEE (reference sequence). For the CDR3, the DNA is TGTGCCAGCAGTCCAGTTAGCGGGCCCCAAGAGACCCAGTACTTC. The encoded protein is CASSPVSGPQETQYF.